This T cell receptor (beta chain) stems from a study of radiotherapy plus CTLA-4 blockade in lung cancer. About the research overall: Objective responses were recorded in roughly 20% of patients, with disease control recorded in 25% to 40%.

Regarding the study as a whole: Best predicting response, reportedly, were early blood T cell clone dynamics, with interferon-beta. Tumor-derived TCR clones expanded in blood after radiotherapy plus ipilimumab.

The CDR3 covers 13 residues. Germline CDR1 and CDR2: SNHLY and FYNNEI. Trimming removed 6 bases at V and 6 bases at J, with 11 bases between. On this clone itself: Its target is unknown.

Here immunoSEQ multiplex PCR was the method, and the copy in TCRdb shows in-frame clones only, minus some. The sample holds approximately 28,000 clones, around 85% seen once. Focal radiation and CTLA-4 blockade (ipilimumab) were tested in chemo-refractory metastatic non-small-cell lung cancer patients. The receptor was derived from a human donor with non-small cell lung cancer who had stable disease on radiotherapy plus ipilimumab. This chain uses TRBV2 with TRBJ2-2, with D hard to call. The source was peripheral blood, collected from a patient treated with radiotherapy plus ipilimumab. In DNA form, the CDR3 reads TGTGCCAGCAGCCAGACGGTAGCCGGGGAGCTGTTTTTT. Its protein is CASSQTVAGELFF. The variable domain in full, completed from reference TRBV2 and TRBJ2-2, reads EPEVTQTPSHQVTQMGQEVILRCVPISNHLYFYWYRQILGQKVEFLVSFYNNEISEKSEIFDDQFSVERPDGSNFTLKIRSTKLEDSAMYFCASSQTVAGELFFGEGSRLTVL.